A single sample gave rise to the 18 T cell receptor beta chains below, sequenced in a study of cytomegalovirus exposure and HLA in healthy donors. The study ran its PCR with 60 Vbeta and 13 Jbeta primers. Assay used: immunoSEQ multiplex PCR; TCRdb lists only in-frame clones, some missing. Among 74,000 or so clones listed, over 70% were seen once. Sequencing input: PBMCs. These receptors were collected from a woman between 35 and 50 years old in good health and CMV-seronegative.

The chain is built from TRBV5-6 and TRBJ1-2; unclear D gene. Germline CDR1 SGHDT, CDR2 YYEEEE. This CDR3 is 12 amino acids long. V was cut by 0 bases and J by 8 bases, with 8 bases left in between. The CDR3 DNA is TGTGCCAGCAGCTTGGACAGTTACGGCTACACCTTC. This encodes CASSLDSYGYTF.

This chain joins TRBV2 and TRBJ2-1, with TRBD2 identical over 7 bases. This CDR3 is 17 amino acids long. J lost 4 bases, V lost 10 bases, and 19 bases had no gene match. In germline, CDR1 is SNHLY, CDR2 FYNNEI. CDR3 region: CATLLSSRGGSYNEQFF. Here the CDR3 DNA reads TGTGCCACCCTGTTGAGTTCACGCGGGGGTAGTTACAATGAGCAGTTCTTC.

V gene TRBV5-1 combines with J gene TRBJ1-1; the D gene is possibly TRBD1 (6 bases). This CDR3 is built from 14 residues. Germline V gene data show CDR1 as SGHRS and CDR2 as YFSETQ. Between the trimmed V and J ends, which lost 0 bases and 2 bases, there was a span of 8 bases. The CDR3 bases are TGCGCCAGCAGCTTGGTGGGGGCAAACACTGAAGCTTTCTTT. Its translation: CASSLVGANTEAFF.

V usage is TRBV7-2 and J usage is TRBJ2-1; 8 bases map to TRBD1. Looked up from germline, CDR1 is SGHTA and CDR2 is FQGNSA. The CDR3 extends over 15 amino acids. Trimming cost V 5 bases and J 7 bases; bases outside gene matches: 10. CDR3 loop: CASSLPRDRRNEQFF. The CDR3 nucleotides read TGTGCCAGCAGCCTACCAAGGGACAGGAGAAATGAGCAGTTCTTC.

This chain joins TRBV15 and TRBJ2-7, with 12 bases fitting TRBD2. CDR1 and CDR2 from the germline V gene are LNHNV and YYDKDF (reference sequence). The CDR3 loop spans 19 amino acids. Trimming cost V 0 bases and J 6 bases; bases outside gene matches: 15. The CDR3 loop reads CATSRDRGLAGGPAFEQYF. In DNA form, the CDR3 reads TGTGCCACCAGCAGAGATCGGGGCCTAGCGGGAGGGCCGGCCTTCGAGCAGTACTTC.

The rearrangement uses TRBV29-1 and TRBJ2-1; 7 nucleotides agree with TRBD1. Per germline, CDR1 SQVTM and CDR2 ANQGSEA. Trimming took 5 bases from V and 3 from J; bases not matched to a gene: 7. The CDR3 contains 14 residues. CDR3 amino acids: CSVQGTDVYNEQFF. The CDR3 nucleotides are TGCAGCGTTCAAGGGACAGATGTCTACAATGAGCAGTTCTTC.

The chain recombines TRBV12-5 with TRBJ2-3, with D unresolved. The V and J ends lost 1 base and 2 bases respectively, with 7 bases between them. Per the germline V gene, CDR1 is LGHNT and CDR2 is FRNRAP. The CDR3 is 14 residues long. CDR3 sequence reads: CASGLGGVTDTQYF. Here the CDR3 DNA reads TGTGCTAGTGGTTTGGGCGGAGTCACAGATACGCAGTATTTT. The full variable domain, completed using reference TRBV12-5 and TRBJ2-3, is DARVTQTPRHKVTEMGQEVTMRCQPILGHNTVFWYRQTMMQGLELLAYFRNRAPLDDSGMPKDRFSAEMPDATLATLKIQPSEPRDSAVYFCASGLGGVTDTQYFGPGTRLTVL.

This clone appeared a few times. The junction shows a germline mismatch at one end, possibly a read error. The chain joins TRBV27 to TRBJ1-1; 9 bases map to TRBD1. The germline V gene encodes CDR1 MNHEY and CDR2 SMNVEV (reference sequence). This CDR3 comprises 16 residues. CDR3 in DNA: TGTGCCAGCCGTTTCGGACAGGGGTTCATGAACACTGAAGCTTTCTTT. It is translated as CASRFGQGFMNTEAFF.

The rearrangement joins TRBV10-1 to TRBJ2-7, with TRBD1 matching over 7 bases. Per the germline V gene, CDR1 is WNHNN and CDR2 is SYGVQD (reference sequence). The CDR3 is 14 residues long. V shed 6 bases and J 4 bases; nucleotides not matched to a gene: 9. The CDR3 loop reads CASSRDSSFYEQYF. Here the CDR3 DNA reads TGCGCCAGCAGCCGGGACAGTTCTTTTTACGAGCAGTACTTC.

This chain links TRBV7-9 with TRBJ2-7; perhaps TRBD2 as D (5 bases). V was clipped by 3 bases and J by 6 bases, with 12 bases between them. The length of the CDR3 is 13 residues. The germline V gene encodes CDR1 SEHNR and CDR2 FQNEAQ (reference sequence). The CDR3 loop is CASSFPGRGEQYF. The DNA of the CDR3 is TGTGCCAGCAGCTTTCCTGGGAGAGGCGAGCAGTACTTC.

The chain employs TRBV19 and TRBJ1-1; D may be TRBD1 (6 bases). Germline V gene sequence: CDR1 LNHDA, CDR2 SQIVND (reference sequence). The CDR3 is made up of 12 amino acids. The germline V and J ends were trimmed by 5 bases and 5 bases, with 9 bases remaining between them. The CDR3 DNA is TGTGCCAGTAGTGGAGACAGGACTGAAGCTTTCTTT. Translating gives CASSGDRTEAFF.

This sequence joins TRBV6-1 and TRBJ2-7; 8 bases map to TRBD2. Germline-derived CDR1 and CDR2 are MNHNS and SASEGT. The J segment lost 6 bases and the V segment lost 0 bases, leaving 1 base of the junction unmatched. This CDR3 is built from 13 residues. The CDR3 loop reads CASSEASGGEQYF. The DNA of the CDR3 is TGTGCCAGCAGTGAAGCCAGCGGGGGCGAGCAGTACTTC.

The chain couples TRBV5-1 to TRBJ2-1; 9 bases fit TRBD2. The CDR3 is made up of 18 amino acids. Trimming at V came to 3 bases and at J to 4 bases, leaving 14 bases not matched to a gene. From germline, CDR1 is SGHRS and CDR2 YFSETQ. This CDR3 is CASSSTGATSGTYNEQFF. DNA for the CDR3: TGCGCCAGCAGCTCTACCGGGGCGACTAGCGGAACGTACAATGAGCAGTTCTTC.

V usage is TRBV5-1 and J usage is TRBJ2-5; D is unresolved. The length of the CDR3 is 15 residues. The V end lost 0 bases, the J end lost 4 bases, and 13 bases lay between the germline ends. Per the germline V gene, CDR1 is SGHRS and CDR2 is YFSETQ. For the CDR3, the DNA is TGCGCCAGCAGCTTGGGGCCCCAGGTTGGAGAGACCCAGTACTTC. Protein sequence: CASSLGPQVGETQYF.

The chain carries TRBV14 and TRBJ2-4; possibly TRBD2 for D (7 bases). Germline CDR1 reads SGHDN; CDR2 reads FVKESK. Between the trimmed V and J ends, which lost 4 bases and 7 bases, there was a span of 23 bases. The CDR3 loop spans 17 amino acids. The CDR3 DNA sequence: TGTGCCAGCAGCCCTACAAGGGGAGGGGGAGTGGGCAACATTCAGTACTTC. This translates into CASSPTRGGGVGNIQYF.

The chain has TRBV19 and TRBJ2-7, with 7 bases matching TRBD2. V lost 1 base to trimming and J lost 0 bases; unmatched junction nucleotides: 0. The germline CDR1 and CDR2 sequences are LNHDA and SQIVND (reference sequence). The CDR3 runs 14 residues. Here the CDR3 DNA reads TGTGCCAGTAGTATAGCGGGAGGCTCCTACGAGCAGTACTTC. It specifies CASSIAGGSYEQYF.

The chain employs TRBV4-3 and TRBJ2-3; D might be TRBD2 (7 bases). The V and J ends lost 8 bases and 3 bases respectively, with 15 bases between them. This CDR3 has 14 residues. Germline assignment: CDR1 LGHNA and CDR2 YSLEER. CDR3 amino acids: CASRRGGGTDTQYF. DNA of the CDR3: TGCGCCAGCCGCCGAGGGGGGGGAACAGATACGCAGTATTTT.

The genes are TRBV7-9 and TRBJ2-1, with a weak D call TRBD2 (6 bases). V shed 5 bases and J shed 5 bases, with 22 bases lying between them. This CDR3 comprises 17 residues. Germline CDR1 and CDR2: SEHNR and FQNEAQ (reference sequence). The CDR3 loop reads CASSPPSGRETNNEQFF. In DNA, the CDR3 is TGTGCCAGCAGCCCACCTTCTGGACGGGAGACTAACAATGAGCAGTTCTTC.